This paragraph covers one T cell receptor beta chain sequence. The antigen it recognizes is unknown. A read error may produce the germline difference seen at one junction end. The data were taken from a study of blood T cell repertoires in COVID-19 (dated by TCRdb to the early 2020s). With regard to the full study: The collaborator samples originated in the United States, Italy and Spain and spanned the acute and convalescent phases of COVID-19. The material from the prospective study consisted of cDNA or gDNA derived from T cells, B-cell-depleted T cells, or PBMCs. Subjects who had been exposed to COVID-19, were actively infected with it, or had recovered from it provided the deeply sampled blood TCRbeta repertoires that made up the dataset. The repertoires were made available in a free public database intended to serve as a resource for research on the immune response to SARS-CoV-2. The samples were drawn from two sources: the first 160 participants of the ongoing ImmuneRACE study, and over 1,000 subjects contributed by 6 global collaborators. A de-identified subject ID, COVID-19 status, age in years and sex were almost always included in the sample metadata. HLA class I and class II types, where available, came from metadata supplied by the sample provider rather than from assay-based typing. General study outcomes and caveats: The quantity of clinical and demographic metadata differed by source and by participant and was supplied without curation.

The collaborating institutions used their own protocols to collect whole blood in K2EDTA tubes. For TCRbeta analysis, collaborators shipped samples as frozen whole blood, isolated PBMCs, or DNA extracted from either of those sample types. The immunoSEQ Assay, a bias-controlled multiplex PCR, was used to amplify TCRbeta CDR3 regions from genomic DNA. The study's processing was this. The number of nucleated cells in each sample was estimated from the amplification of reference gene primers within the assay. To quantify the absolute abundance of each unique TCRbeta CDR3 rearrangement, sequence reads were collapsed and filtered. For each sample, productive Simpson clonality was calculated as the square root of Simpson's diversity index across productive rearrangements. This immuneACCESS table, as held by TCRdb, lists in-frame sequences with V and J called but not all clones. Of the missing ones, under half trace to an unresolved V gene in checked studies; the others have no known cause. Clonal size and the V and J genes are those of that table, whereas D and trimming came from the DNA. The sample has some 50,000 clones on record, roughly four fifths of them singletons. The ten top clones hold 7.3% of the sample.

CDR1 and CDR2 are drawn from the germline V gene (reference sequence): GTSNPN, SVGIG. From its cysteine to its phenylalanine, the CDR3 spans 11 amino acids. The kept DNA is CDR3 alone, 33 bases in frame from the first base. The sequencing sample was made of peripheral blood. The sequence is built from TRBV30 and TRBJ2-3, with TRBD1 matching 9 junction bases. The TCR was taken from a middle-aged man with acute or convalescent COVID-19. The nucleotides are TGTGCCTGGAATTACCTACAGGGGGCCGTGTTT. This translates into CAWNYLQGAVF.